These 32 T cell receptor beta chains were all obtained from the same sample, sequenced in a study of response to subunit inactivated influenza vaccine. From the RT-PCR reads, TCRdb called clonotypes with MiXCR, one entry per CDR3 protein. Of around 580,000 distinct CDR3 sequences detected, 10% to 15% appear once; the ten largest clones hold roughly a tenth. This specimen consisted of PBMCs from blood, obtained on the day of vaccination. These TCRs come from a man aged 50 to 59 who received an inactivated influenza vaccine.

This clonotype was seen many times. The chain uses TRBV12-3 or TRBV12-4 and TRBJ1-1; D gene ambiguous. The CDR3 contains 14 residues. V was trimmed by 7 bases and J by 1 base, leaving 13 bases between them. CDR3 region: CASNTPPQNTEAFF. The CDR3 DNA reads as TGTGCCAGCAACACACCCCCACAGAACACTGAAGCTTTCTTT.

This clonotype showed up just a few times. CDR3 DNA sequence: TGTGCCAGCAGCTTAGTTTTGGCCGACTACGAGCAGTACTTC. Protein: CASSLVLADYEQYF. J is TRBJ2-7 and V is TRBV7-2, with D unresolved. This CDR3 has 14 residues. The ends were cut back, 1 base at V and 3 bases at J, with 10 bases in the middle. Germline CDR1 SGHTA, CDR2 FQGNSA.

This chain connects TRBV4-2 to TRBJ2-5; weak D call: TRBD2 (5 bases). CDR1 is LGHNA, CDR2 YNFKEQ, per germline. The CDR3 covers 15 residues. V was clipped by 1 base and J by 5 bases, with 14 bases between them. CDR3 nucleotide sequence: TGTGCCAGCAGCCAAGTCCAGCCCCCGGGGGAGACCCAGTACTTC. Encoded protein: CASSQVQPPGETQYF.

The chain recombines TRBV6-2 or TRBV6-3 with TRBJ2-5; TRBD1 aligns across 8 bases. Looked up from germline, CDR1 is MNHEY and CDR2 is SVGEGT. V shed 2 bases, J shed 5 bases, and the junction held 4 bases outside the gene matches. CDR3 size: 14 residues. Written as DNA, the CDR3 is TGTGCCAGCAGTTACCCCGACAGGGGTGAGACCCAGTACTTC. It specifies CASSYPDRGETQYF.

The V and J genes are TRBV20-1 and TRBJ2-7; the D call may be TRBD1 or TRBD2 (6 bases each). The CDR3 covers 16 residues. Trimming left V 5 bases short and J 2 bases short, with 22 bases between. Germline values: CDR1 DFQATT, CDR2 SNEGSKA (reference sequence). Here the CDR3 DNA reads TGCAGTGCTCAACCCCTACAGGGAGGAAAAACCTACGAGCAGTACTTC. It translates to CSAQPLQGGKTYEQYF.

In its sample, this clonotype was seen a few times. The chain couples TRBV7-3 to TRBJ2-2, with 9 bases matching TRBD2. Germline-derived CDR1 and CDR2 are SGHTA and FQGTGA. Trimming at V came to 5 bases and at J to 6 bases, leaving 7 bases not matched to a gene. The CDR3 has 15 amino acids. The CDR3 is CASSREAGGPGELFF. In DNA, the CDR3 is TGTGCCAGCAGCAGAGAAGCGGGAGGCCCCGGGGAGCTGTTTTTT.

CDR3 sequence reads: CASSSGFLNTEAFF. CDR3 nucleotides: TGTGCCAGCAGCTCAGGGTTTTTAAACACTGAAGCTTTCTTT. The rearrangement uses TRBV7-2 and TRBJ1-1, with TRBD1 as a possible D gene (5 bases). Germline CDR1 is SGHTA and CDR2 is FQGNSA. This CDR3 spans 14 amino acids. With 4 bases removed from V and 2 bases from J, the gap between germline ends came to 11 bases.

The rearrangement links TRBV27 to TRBJ2-3, with TRBD2 identical over 10 bases. The CDR3 has 16 residues. Germline assignment: CDR1 MNHEY and CDR2 SMNVEV (reference sequence). V shed 7 bases and J 2 bases; nucleotides not matched to a gene: 9. The CDR3 spells CASKRRLAGATDTQYF. The DNA for the CDR3 is TGTGCCAGCAAGCGTCGGCTAGCGGGGGCCACAGATACGCAGTATTTT.

The chain employs TRBV20-1 and TRBJ2-3; 11 nucleotides match TRBD1. V shed 7 bases and J 5 bases; nucleotides not matched to a gene: 8. The CDR3 spans 14 residues. Germline lookup yields CDR1 DFQATT and CDR2 SNEGSKA (reference sequence). The chain's CDR3 is CSVSDRGLVDTQYF. The CDR3 DNA reads as TGCAGTGTATCGGACAGGGGGCTGGTAGATACGCAGTATTTT.

V usage is TRBV20-1 and J usage is TRBJ2-2; D gene ambiguous. This CDR3 is 13 amino acids long. The germline V gene has CDR1 DFQATT and CDR2 SNEGSKA (reference sequence). V dropped 3 bases and J dropped 5 bases, with 10 bases sitting between them. Written as DNA, the CDR3 is TGCAGTGCTAGGAAAATGGGGACCGGGGAGCTGTTTTTT. Residues: CSARKMGTGELFF.

This chain links TRBV28 with TRBJ2-1; D might be TRBD1 or TRBD2, each matching 5 bases. The CDR3 is 15 residues long. CDR1 is MDHEN, CDR2 SYDVKM, per germline. Trimming removed 5 bases at V and 4 bases at J, with 15 bases between. CDR3: CASSPHGTPYNEQFF. DNA of the CDR3: TGTGCCAGCAGTCCCCACGGGACGCCTTACAATGAGCAGTTCTTC. Full variable domain (outside the CDR3, taken from reference TRBV28 and TRBJ2-1): DVKVTQSSRYLVKRTGEKVFLECVQDMDHENMFWYRQDPGLGLRLIYFSYDVKMKEKGDIPEGYSVSREKKERFSLILESASTNQTSMYLCASSPHGTPYNEQFFGPGTRLTVL.

Only a few counts were recorded for this clonotype. The chain is built from TRBV28 and TRBJ2-4, with 7 bases aligning to TRBD1. The V and J ends lost 6 bases and 6 bases, in that order; junction bases with no gene match: 8. Germline CDR1 reads MDHEN; CDR2 reads SYDVKM. There are 14 residues in the CDR3. CDR3 bases: TGTGCCAGCAGCCAGACAGGGAAGGGAAACATTCAGTACTTC. Its protein is CASSQTGKGNIQYF.

This clonotype was detected only a few times. The rearrangement joins TRBV11-3 to TRBJ2-5, with D perhaps TRBD2 (5 bases). The CDR3 runs to 15 residues. Trimming removed 5 bases at V and 2 bases at J, with 15 bases between. Per the germline V gene, CDR1 is SGHNT and CDR2 is YENEEA. CDR3 DNA sequence: TGTGCCAGCAGCCCAAGCCGACTAAAGCAAGAGACCCAGTACTTC. Its protein is CASSPSRLKQETQYF.

The chain links TRBV7-9 to TRBJ2-5; TRBD2 might be the D (5 bases). Trimming cost V 6 bases and J 8 bases, with 16 bases left between them. The germline CDR1 and CDR2 sequences are SEHNR and FQNEAQ (reference sequence). The CDR3 totals 13 residues. The CDR3 DNA is TGTGCCAGCAGGAGAGGAGAGTCGGGAACCCAGTACTTC. It is translated as CASRRGESGTQYF.

This clonotype came up many times. This CDR3 is CASSPGARGVYNEQFF. In DNA, the CDR3 is TGTGCCAGCAGTCCGGGTGCGCGGGGGGTATACAATGAGCAGTTCTTC. The chain uses TRBV12-3 or TRBV12-4 and TRBJ2-1; TRBD2 matches 8 bases. There are 16 residues in the CDR3. After removal of 5 bases from V and 4 bases from J, the junction contained 10 bases not matched to a gene.

The V gene is TRBV25-1, the J gene TRBJ1-6, with unresolved D. This CDR3 is built from 13 residues. V lost 2 bases and J lost 9, with 8 bases in between. From germline, CDR1 is MGHDK and CDR2 SYGVNS. The DNA for the CDR3 is TGTGCCAGCAGTGAAGGACTAGGTTCACCCCTCCACTTT. Amino acids: CASSEGLGSPLHF.

This clonotype was seen more than once but under ten times. The rearrangement links TRBV5-1 to TRBJ2-2, with a weak D call TRBD1 (5 bases). From germline, CDR1 is SGHRS and CDR2 YFSETQ. This CDR3 is 14 amino acids long. Trimming removed 4 bases at V and 0 bases at J, with 7 bases between. The CDR3, as DNA: TGCGCCAGCAGCGAGACAGCGAACACCGGGGAGCTGTTTTTT. Translating it yields CASSETANTGELFF.

This clonotype was seen more than once but under ten times. This chain connects TRBV9 to TRBJ2-3; TRBD2 matches at 8 bases. This CDR3 has 16 amino acids. J gave up 6 bases and V 0 bases, and 9 bases lay outside the gene matches. Germline V gene lookup returns CDR1 SGDLS and CDR2 YYNGEE. CDR3 sequence reads: CASSVAGGPGYDTQYF. Written as DNA, the CDR3 is TGTGCCAGCAGCGTAGCGGGAGGGCCAGGTTATGATACGCAGTATTTT.

In its sample, this clonotype was seen many times. The chain combines TRBV12-3 or TRBV12-4 with TRBJ1-1; D remains ambiguous. CDR3 length: 15 residues. Trimming took off 7 bases at V and 0 bases at J, with 15 bases between the two ends. In DNA form, the CDR3 reads TGTGCCAGCAACCCCAGCAGGTTCATGAACACTGAAGCTTTCTTT. Translating gives CASNPSRFMNTEAFF.

This clonotype has only a few counts. The rearrangement joins TRBV7-9 to TRBJ2-3, with D unclear. The V gene's germline CDR1 is SEHNR and CDR2 FQNEAQ (reference sequence). The CDR3 is 13 amino acids. Trimming cost V 8 bases and J 1 base, with 10 bases left between them. Here the CDR3 DNA reads TGTGCCAGCGAAGACGGCCGCACAGATACGCAGTATTTT. Residues: CASEDGRTDTQYF. Supplemented by reference TRBV7-9 and TRBJ2-3, the full variable domain reads DTGVSQNPRHKITKRGQNVTFRCDPISEHNRLYWYRQTLGQGPEFLTYFQNEAQLEKSRLLSDRFSAERPKGSFSTLEIQRTEQGDSAMYLCASEDGRTDTQYFGPGTRLTVL.

The chain has TRBV7-6 and TRBJ2-5; 9 nucleotides line up with TRBD1. Unmatched junction bases numbered 8, after V lost 1 base and J lost 5 bases. This CDR3 has 16 amino acids. Germline values: CDR1 SGHVS, CDR2 FNYEAQ. The CDR3 sequence: CASSLVWDRAKETQYF. Written as DNA, the CDR3 is TGTGCCAGCAGCTTAGTATGGGACAGGGCAAAGGAGACCCAGTACTTC.

The rearrangement links TRBV5-1 to TRBJ2-2; a possible D gene is TRBD2 (6 bases). Trimming took off 3 bases at V and 7 bases at J, with 13 bases between the two ends. This CDR3 contains 14 residues. Germline assignment: CDR1 SGHRS and CDR2 YFSETQ. CDR3 sequence reads: CASSSGTPVGELFF. CDR3 sequence (DNA): TGCGCCAGCAGCTCCGGGACTCCAGTCGGGGAGCTGTTTTTT.

This clonotype appeared many times. The chain uses TRBV29-1 and TRBJ2-5, with D maybe TRBD1 (6 bases). Trimming took off 5 bases at V and 2 bases at J, with 15 bases between the two ends. This CDR3 has 14 amino acids. From germline, CDR1 is SQVTM and CDR2 ANQGSEA. CDR3 region: CSVPNGQLQETQYF. CDR3 DNA: TGCAGCGTTCCGAACGGACAGTTGCAAGAGACCCAGTACTTC.

This clonotype was picked up many times. The chain carries TRBV12-3 or TRBV12-4 and TRBJ2-1; 7 bases agree with TRBD2. This CDR3 has 13 amino acids. J was trimmed by 8 bases and V by 4 bases; bases with no gene match: 5. The chain's CDR3 is CASSYRGEDEQFF. CDR3 coding DNA: TGTGCCAGCAGTTACCGGGGGGAGGATGAGCAGTTCTTC.

This clonotype was picked up a small number of times. J is TRBJ2-3 and V is TRBV12-3 or TRBV12-4; the match to TRBD2 covers 7 bases. V was pared by 3 bases and J by 6 bases, with 21 bases of the junction left unmatched. The CDR3 runs 19 residues. Here the CDR3 reads CASSFLTPAWAGERDTQYF. The CDR3 DNA follows: TGTGCCAGCAGTTTCCTAACCCCCGCTTGGGCGGGGGAAAGGGATACGCAGTATTTT.

CDR3 region: CSATRTTTQETQYF. The CDR3, as DNA: TGCAGTGCTACGCGGACTACTACACAAGAGACCCAGTACTTC. V and J are TRBV20-1 and TRBJ2-5, with D tentatively TRBD2 (6 bases). The CDR3 has 14 residues. Trimming took 4 bases from V and 2 from J, leaving 14 bases between them. Per germline, CDR1 DFQATT and CDR2 SNEGSKA (reference sequence).

This clonotype has just a few counts. The chain couples TRBV2 to TRBJ1-6; no definite D call. The germline gives CDR1 SNHLY, CDR2 FYNNEI. This CDR3 is 13 amino acids long. V was cut by 6 bases and J by 5 bases, with 8 bases left in between. The CDR3 nucleotides are TGTGCCAGCAGGACGAGCAATAATTCACCCCTCCACTTT. This codes for CASRTSNNSPLHF.

The chain recombines TRBV7-2 with TRBJ2-7; D gene uncertain. In germline, CDR1 is SGHTA, CDR2 FQGNSA. The length of the CDR3 is 14 residues. The V end was cut by 5 bases, the J end by 3 bases, with 14 bases between. CDR3 DNA sequence: TGTGCCAGCAGCCAGGCCTTTGGTTTCTACGAGCAGTACTTC. Translation gives CASSQAFGFYEQYF.

V and J are TRBV4-3 and TRBJ1-2; 7 bases fit TRBD1. Germline assignment: CDR1 LGHNA and CDR2 YSLEER. The length of the CDR3 is 16 residues. The junction had 12 bases not matched to a gene; V was cut back by 4 bases and J by 4 bases. The CDR3 region has the DNA TGCGCCAGCAGCCGGAACACACGACAGGGAGCCTATGGCTACACCTTC. This codes for CASSRNTRQGAYGYTF.

This clonotype was detected a few times. CDR3 sequence reads: CASSLGTSGRAVDTQYF. The CDR3 nucleotides are TGCGCCAGCAGCCTCGGGACTAGCGGGAGGGCGGTAGATACGCAGTATTTT. The chain is built from TRBV5-1 and TRBJ2-3; 16 nucleotides line up with TRBD2. This CDR3 contains 17 residues. In germline, CDR1 is SGHRS, CDR2 YFSETQ. The junction had 7 bases not matched to a gene; V was cut back by 4 bases and J by 5 bases.

This clonotype has more than one count but fewer than ten. The chain carries TRBV12-3 or TRBV12-4 and TRBJ2-7; D is unclear. The CDR3 length is 14 residues. Trimming stripped 4 bases from V and 0 bases from J, with 10 bases between. This chain's CDR3 is CASSSQVGSYEQYF. CDR3 nucleotides: TGTGCCAGCAGTTCCCAGGTGGGCTCCTACGAGCAGTACTTC.

There are a few counts of this clonotype. The chain employs TRBV7-2 and TRBJ2-5, with 10 bases lining up with TRBD2. V lost 5 bases to trimming and J lost 5 bases; unmatched junction nucleotides: 8. The CDR3 loop spans 15 amino acids. Germline CDR1 and CDR2: SGHTA and FQGNSA. The CDR3 spells CASSATSGILETQYF. The CDR3 nucleotides are TGTGCCAGCAGCGCTACTAGCGGGATATTGGAGACCCAGTACTTC.